This T cell receptor (beta chain) emerged from a study of T cells in localized non-small cell lung cancer. Comments on this clone: Its antigen is undetermined.

The CDR3 consists of 17 residues. Germline V gene lookup returns CDR1 LNHDA and CDR2 SQIVND (reference sequence). Trimming shortened V by 2 bases and J by 0 bases, and 16 bases separated the two germline ends. Study-wide results and limits: Longer overall survival was seen with higher T cell density measured in blood. Adjacent lung had a median about 57 of the 100 largest tumor clones. Clonality of T cells reached its maximum in uninvolved adjacent lung, surpassing tumor.

The data were produced by immunoSEQ multiplex PCR, yet TCRdb's version contains in-frame clones alone and is incomplete. The sample lists some 2,500 clones, 20% to 25% occurring once. The chain combines TRBV19 with TRBJ1-1; D is undetermined. The receptor was isolated from a woman between 40 and 69 years old with stage I lung adenocarcinoma. The sample was lung tumor tissue, taken before any cancer treatment. CDR3 amino acids: CASSINRHSSMNTEAFF. CDR3 sequence (DNA): TGTGCCAGTAGTATAAATCGGCACTCAAGCATGAACACTGAAGCTTTCTTT.